Listed below are T cell receptor beta chains from one sample, sequenced in a study of cytomegalovirus exposure and HLA in healthy donors. TCRdb's table, derived via immunoSEQ multiplex PCR, lists solely in-frame clones and lacks some. The profile covers approximately 110,000 clones, with around 74% appearing a single time and around 5% taken by the ten largest. The sample consisted of PBMCs. The receptors here all came from a man between 25 and 39 years old in good health and CMV-seropositive. Each CDR3 is given with its conserved first and last residue. The D gene is left open where the match is weak. The listing skips clone size in some rows; elsewhere it reads once, few, many or a size class.

D gene	V gene	clone size	J gene	CDR3 length	CDR3 DNA	CDR3 protein
TRBD2	TRBV7-2	once	TRBJ2-1	17	TGTGCCAGCAGCTTTCCCCTAGCGGGGGTCGTTTACAATGAGCAGTTCTTC	CASSFPLAGVVYNEQFF
TRBD1	TRBV11-2	.	TRBJ1-2	15	TGTGCCAGCAGCTTAGATGGCTGGGACAGGGGAGGAAGAACCTTC	CASSLDGWDRGGRTF
.	TRBV5-6	.	TRBJ1-4	18	TGTGCCAGCAGCTTGGGATTACAGGGATGGTCAACTAATGAAAAACTGTTTTTT	CASSLGLQGWSTNEKLFF
.	TRBV9	.	TRBJ2-2	12	TGTGCCAGCAGCGGCCCGGGCGGGGAGCTGTTTTTT	CASSGPGGELFF
.	TRBV15	.	TRBJ2-5	16	TGTGCCACCAGCAGAGACTATCAGGGTATCCAAGAGACCCAGTACTTC	CATSRDYQGIQETQYF
.	TRBV19	.	TRBJ1-2	14	TGTGCCAGTAGTGATAACTACAGGGATTTTGGCTACACCTTC	CASSDNYRDFGYTF
TRBD1	TRBV28	.	TRBJ2-1	14	TGTGCCAGCAGTCGACAGGGGAAACGGAATGAGCAGTTCTTC	CASSRQGKRNEQFF
TRBD2	TRBV19	.	TRBJ2-1	16	TGTGCCAGTAGTAAAGCGGGGGGGCGATTCATCGATGAGCAGTTCTTC	CASSKAGGRFIDEQFF
.	TRBV5-1	.	TRBJ1-1	14	TGCGCCAGCAGCTTGTTCAGGGAGGGTACTGAAGCTTTCTTT	CASSLFREGTEAFF
TRBD1	TRBV28	.	TRBJ1-3	16	TGTGCCAGCAGTCCACCGGGACAGGTCTCTGGAAACACCATATATTTT	CASSPPGQVSGNTIYF
TRBD1	TRBV12-5	few	TRBJ1-1	13	TGTGCTAGTGGGGAGACAGGGGGCGCGTTGGCTTTCTTT	CASGETGGALAFF
.	TRBV19	.	TRBJ2-1	13	TGTGCCAGTAGTCGCCGACAATACAATGAGCAGTTCTTC	CASSRRQYNEQFF
TRBD1	TRBV25-1	.	TRBJ2-3	15	TGTGCCAGCAGTTCTACAGGGGGGAGCACAGATACGCAGTATTTT	CASSSTGGSTDTQYF
.	TRBV5-1	.	TRBJ2-5	12	TGCGCCAGCAGCTTCGAGAGAGAGACCCAGTACTTC	CASSFERETQYF
.	TRBV5-1	many	TRBJ1-1	13	TGCGCCAGCAGCGGCGGACAGCACACTGAAGCTTTCTTT	CASSGGQHTEAFF
TRBD2	TRBV18	many	TRBJ2-2	16	TGTGCCAGCTCACCACCGATTAGCGGGGCAGGCGGGGAGCTGTTTTTT	CASSPPISGAGGELFF
TRBD1	TRBV6-1	.	TRBJ1-6	14	TGTGCCAGCAGCATGACAGGGATGCGTTCACCCCTCCACTTT	CASSMTGMRSPLHF
TRBD1	TRBV30	.	TRBJ2-7	14	TGTGCCTGGAGTGTGACAGGGGTACCCTACGAGCAGTACTTC	CAWSVTGVPYEQYF
TRBD2	TRBV4-1	.	TRBJ2-5	14	TGCGCCAGCAGCCCCGGACTAGCGGGAGAGACCCAGTACTTC	CASSPGLAGETQYF
TRBD1	TRBV9	once	TRBJ2-6	18	TGTGCCAGCAGCCTGCCGGGACAGGGTCGTGCTGGGGCCAACGTCCTGACTTTC	CASSLPGQGRAGANVLTF
.	TRBV18	.	TRBJ1-3	14	TGTGCCAGCTCACCCGGGACAACTGGAAACACCATATATTTT	CASSPGTTGNTIYF
TRBD1	TRBV5-1	.	TRBJ1-3	15	TGCGCCAGCAGCTTGGCAGGGGGCAGCGTAAACACCATATATTTT	CASSLAGGSVNTIYF
.	TRBV9	.	TRBJ1-4	14	TGTGCCAGCAGCGTAGGGCTCTCTAATGAAAAACTGTTTTTT	CASSVGLSNEKLFF
TRBD1	TRBV19	once	TRBJ1-5	13	TGTGCCAGTAGTACCACAGGGGTGCAGCCCCAGCATTTT	CASSTTGVQPQHF
TRBD1	TRBV7-9	.	TRBJ1-4	15	TGTGCCAGCAGCTTGGGGGACAGCAGGAATGAAAAACTGTTTTTT	CASSLGDSRNEKLFF
TRBD1	TRBV9	once	TRBJ1-4	15	TGTGCCAGCAGCGTAGCGGGACAGGGAGGTGAAAAACTGTTTTTT	CASSVAGQGGEKLFF
.	TRBV4-3	medium-sized	TRBJ1-1	14	TGCGCCAGCAGCCAAGAAGTACAGGGCTCTGAAGCTTTCTTT	CASSQEVQGSEAFF
.	TRBV7-9	.	TRBJ1-1	12	TGTGCCAGCAGCTTAGCGAGGAGGGAAGCTTTCTTT	CASSLARREAFF
.	TRBV9	.	TRBJ1-2	18	TGTGCCAGCAGCCCTTTTGTCCCGGGAGCCAGTTGTAACTATGGCTACACCTTC	CASSPFVPGASCNYGYTF
.	TRBV5-4	.	TRBJ1-5	14	TGTGCCAGCAGCTTGGCCGGGGTGAATCAGCCCCAGCATTTT	CASSLAGVNQPQHF
.	TRBV7-7	.	TRBJ2-7	14	TGTGCCAGCAGCCCGGAAGCGGCCTCCTACGAGCAGTACTTC	CASSPEAASYEQYF
TRBD1	TRBV2	.	TRBJ2-2	17	TGTGCCAGCAGTCCGACAGGGGGCGCGGGATCCACCGGGGAGCTGTTTTTT	CASSPTGGAGSTGELFF
.	TRBV11-2	few	TRBJ1-6	14	TGTGCCAGCAGCTTCTCCCCCTATAATTCACCCCTCCACTTT	CASSFSPYNSPLHF
.	TRBV28	.	TRBJ1-2	14	TGTGCCAGCAGTCTTTCACAGGGCACGCGGAGCTACACCTTC	CASSLSQGTRSYTF
.	TRBV7-2	.	TRBJ1-1	17	TGTGCCAGCAGCTTAGAGGCGGTGGGCCCTCGGGGCACTGAAGCTTTCTTT	CASSLEAVGPRGTEAFF
.	TRBV6-6	few	TRBJ2-7	14	TGTGCCAGCCGGACCGAGGGTAAGGGCTACGAGCAGTACTTC	CASRTEGKGYEQYF
.	TRBV25-1	.	TRBJ1-1	13	TGTGCCAGCAGTGAAGTCTCGGGGACTGAAGCTTTCTTT	CASSEVSGTEAFF
.	TRBV4-2	.	TRBJ2-5	13	TGTGCCAGCAGCCAAGATGGGGCGAAGACCCAGTACTTC	CASSQDGAKTQYF
.	TRBV5-6	few	TRBJ2-2	13	TGTGCCAGCAGCGTACAGAACACCGGGGAGCTGTTTTTT	CASSVQNTGELFF